A single sample is the source of the 25 T cell receptor beta chains below, sequenced in a study of cytotoxic CD8 clonotypes in ibrutinib-treated CLL. Method: immunoSEQ multiplex PCR; TCRdb's copy keeps in-frame clones and lacks some. The sample holds roughly 130,000 clones, around 93% seen once. This specimen was PBMCs, taken after 12 months of ibrutinib treatment. The receptors derive from a human donor with chronic lymphocytic leukemia.

The chain combines TRBV6-6 with TRBJ1-1; 9 bases are a match to TRBD1. V trimming: 6 bases; J trimming: 6 bases; junction bases outside the gene matches: 2. The CDR3 covers 12 residues. Germline values: CDR1 MNHNY, CDR2 SVGAGI (reference sequence). The CDR3 DNA reads as TGTGCCAGCAGACAGGGGGCCTCTGAAGCTTTCTTT. It specifies CASRQGASEAFF.

For the CDR3, the DNA is TGTGCCAGCGCATTGGCCGGGGAGCTGTTTTTT. The encoded protein is CASALAGELFF. V is TRBV27 and J is TRBJ2-2; the D is unclear. Germline V lookup: CDR1 MNHEY, CDR2 SMNVEV (reference sequence). The CDR3 is 11 residues long. The germline V and J ends were trimmed by 8 bases and 6 bases, with 7 bases remaining between them.

This clone was counted only a few times. The J gene is TRBJ1-5, the V gene TRBV25-1; D gene ambiguous. Germline assignment: CDR1 MGHDK and CDR2 SYGVNS. The CDR3 spans 12 residues. The V gene lost 6 bases and the J gene lost 7 bases, with 10 bases spanning the gap. CDR3 region: CASSTKGQPQHF. Here the CDR3 DNA reads TGTGCCAGCAGCACAAAGGGACAGCCCCAGCATTTT. The full variable domain, with the rest looked up from reference TRBV25-1 and TRBJ1-5, is EADIYQTPRYLVIGTGKKITLECSQTMGHDKMYWYQQDPGMELHLIHYSYGVNSTEKGDLSSESTVSRIRTEHFPLTLESARPSHTSQYLCASSTKGQPQHFGDGTRLSIL.

The CDR3 spells CASSIGSSGSQETQYF. CDR3 DNA: TGTGCCAGTAGTATTGGTTCTAGCGGGAGTCAAGAGACCCAGTACTTC. V gene TRBV19 combines with J gene TRBJ2-5; TRBD2 matches 10 bases. V dropped 3 bases and J dropped 2; count of bases not matched to a gene: 6. In germline, CDR1 is LNHDA, CDR2 SQIVND (reference sequence). The CDR3 contains 16 residues.

J is TRBJ2-1 and V is TRBV4-3; D is possibly TRBD1 (5 bases). The V end lost 0 bases, the J end lost 1 base, and 19 bases lay between the germline ends. Germline loops: CDR1 LGHNA, CDR2 YSLEER. The CDR3 length is 19 residues. CDR3 in amino acids: CASSQDRSGWGSSYNEQFF. For the CDR3, the DNA is TGCGCCAGCAGCCAAGACCGATCTGGCTGGGGCTCTTCCTACAATGAGCAGTTCTTC.

The J gene is TRBJ2-7, the V gene TRBV7-6; 7 positions agree with TRBD1. Germline CDR1 reads SGHVS; CDR2 reads FNYEAQ. This CDR3 is built from 14 residues. Germline trimming cut 1 base from V and 3 bases from J; bases unmatched to any gene: 3. For the CDR3, the DNA is TGTGCCAGCAGCTTAGGTGCAGGGGGCTACGAGCAGTACTTC. As protein: CASSLGAGGYEQYF.

J is TRBJ2-1 and V is TRBV7-2, with a tentative D call TRBD2 (6 bases). Trimming stripped 9 bases from V and 6 bases from J, with 15 bases between. The CDR3 consists of 13 residues. Germline lookup yields CDR1 SGHTA and CDR2 FQGNSA. CDR3: CASRERRGNEQFF. CDR3 bases: TGTGCCAGTCGGGAGCGTCGGGGCAATGAGCAGTTCTTC. Complete variable domain (other parts from reference TRBV7-2 and TRBJ2-1): GAGVSQSPSNKVTEKGKDVELRCDPISGHTALYWYRQSLGQGLEFLIYFQGNSAPDKSGLPSDRFSAERTGGSVSTLTIQRTQQEDSAVYLCASRERRGNEQFFGPGTRLTVL.

Here the CDR3 reads CASSLAWTGGTGELFF. As DNA, the CDR3 is TGTGCCAGCAGCTTAGCCTGGACAGGGGGGACCGGGGAGCTGTTTTTT. This chain links TRBV7-2 with TRBJ2-2; 10 bases match TRBD1. Trimming took 0 bases from V and 5 from J; bases not matched to a gene: 3. This CDR3 spans 16 amino acids. CDR1 is SGHTA, CDR2 FQGNSA, per germline.

The J gene is TRBJ2-2, the V gene TRBV9; no reliable D call. The germline V and J ends were trimmed by 2 bases and 2 bases, with 4 bases remaining between them. The germline CDR1 and CDR2 sequences are SGDLS and YYNGEE. The CDR3 runs to 13 residues. CDR3 nucleotides: TGTGCCAGCAGCGTCGACAACACCGGGGAGCTGTTTTTT. It translates to CASSVDNTGELFF.

This clone was detected once. The CDR3, as DNA: TGCGCCAGCAGCTTGGGTACTGAGCAGTACTTC. It is translated as CASSLGTEQYF. V usage is TRBV5-1 and J usage is TRBJ2-7; D unclear. Germline V gives CDR1 SGHRS, CDR2 YFSETQ. The CDR3 has 11 amino acids. V gave up 0 bases and J gave up 7 bases, with 5 bases separating them.

CDR3 residues: CASSPPEGGGTEAFF. CDR3 sequence (DNA): TGTGCCAGCTCACCACCGGAGGGTGGTGGCACTGAAGCTTTCTTT. The chain joins TRBV18 to TRBJ1-1, with unresolved D. V shed 0 bases and J shed 4 bases, with 12 bases lying between them. CDR3 length: 15 residues. Germline V gives CDR1 KGHSH, CDR2 LQKENI.

The chain carries TRBV6-6 and TRBJ2-5, with D maybe TRBD2 (5 bases). V lost 2 bases and J lost 5, with 18 bases in between. Looked up from germline, CDR1 is MNHNY and CDR2 is SVGAGI (reference sequence). The CDR3 has 16 amino acids. Here the CDR3 DNA reads TGTGCCAGCAGTTACGAGGCGTCTAGCTGGTGGGAGACCCAGTACTTC. Amino acid sequence: CASSYEASSWWETQYF.

The rearrangement links TRBV2 to TRBJ1-2, with D perhaps matching TRBD1 (6 bases). Germline assignment: CDR1 SNHLY and CDR2 FYNNEI. V lost 5 bases to trimming and J lost 2 bases, with 12 bases between them. There are 14 residues in the CDR3. The CDR3 DNA is TGTGCCAGCAGTAACGGACAGTCGAACTATGGCTACACCTTC. The encoded protein is CASSNGQSNYGYTF.

The rearrangement joins TRBV2 to TRBJ2-7; the match to TRBD1 covers 12 bases. CDR1 and CDR2 from the germline V gene are SNHLY and FYNNEI. The CDR3 spans 17 residues. V lost 3 bases, J lost 5 bases, and 11 bases stayed unmatched. CDR3 sequence reads: CASSEFGGQGARNEQYF. CDR3 DNA sequence: TGTGCCAGCAGTGAGTTTGGGGGACAGGGGGCGCGTAACGAGCAGTACTTC. The entire variable domain, with the rest obtained from reference TRBV2 and TRBJ2-7, is as follows: EPEVTQTPSHQVTQMGQEVILRCVPISNHLYFYWYRQILGQKVEFLVSFYNNEISEKSEIFDDQFSVERPDGSNFTLKIRSTKLEDSAMYFCASSEFGGQGARNEQYFGPGTRLTVT.

The chain joins TRBV7-8 to TRBJ2-7; 10 bases fit TRBD1. In germline, CDR1 is SGHVS, CDR2 FQNEAQ. The CDR3 has 14 amino acids. The V segment lost 6 bases and the J segment 5 bases; nucleotides outside the gene matches: 7. The CDR3 loop is CASSRDRGSDEQYF. For the CDR3, the DNA is TGTGCCAGCAGTAGGGACAGGGGATCAGACGAGCAGTACTTC.

V is TRBV7-2 and J is TRBJ1-3, with D uncertain. Germline lookup yields CDR1 SGHTA and CDR2 FQGNSA. Trimming took 5 bases from V and 1 from J, leaving 12 bases between them. The CDR3 is 15 residues long. CDR3 protein: CASSLIWESGNTIYF. In DNA, the CDR3 is TGTGCCAGCAGCCTTATTTGGGAGTCTGGAAACACCATATATTTT.

This rearrangement joins TRBV29-1 to TRBJ2-7, with 13 bases lining up with TRBD2. V lost 7 bases, J lost 7 bases, and 10 bases stayed unmatched. Germline V gene sequence: CDR1 SQVTM, CDR2 ANQGSEA. The CDR3 covers 14 residues. The CDR3 protein is CSARRTSGSGEQYF. CDR3 coding DNA: TGCAGCGCCCGCAGGACTAGCGGGAGTGGGGAGCAGTACTTC.

The CDR3 is CASSLNQGDEQYF. In DNA form, the CDR3 reads TGTGCCAGCAGTTTAAACCAGGGAGACGAGCAGTACTTC. The rearrangement uses TRBV28 and TRBJ2-5; D assignment may be TRBD1 or TRBD2 (5 bases each). The better agreement between TRBJ2-7 and the DNA end casts doubt on the J call. CDR3 length: 13 amino acids. Germline CDR1 and CDR2: MDHEN and SYDVKM.

The rearrangement uses TRBV5-1 and TRBJ2-3; weak D call: TRBD1 (6 bases). There are 15 residues in the CDR3. V lost 0 bases and J 2 bases, leaving 10 bases between the germline ends. Germline V lookup: CDR1 SGHRS, CDR2 YFSETQ. CDR3 sequence reads: CASSLGTEHTDTQYF. The CDR3 DNA is TGCGCCAGCAGCTTGGGGACAGAACACACAGATACGCAGTATTTT. Full variable domain (remainder filled in from reference TRBV5-1 and TRBJ2-3): KAGVTQTPRYLIKTRGQQVTLSCSPISGHRSVSWYQQTPGQGLQFLFEYFSETQRNKGNFPGRFSGRQFSNSRSEMNVSTLELGDSALYLCASSLGTEHTDTQYFGPGTRLTVL.

This clone was seen a single time. CDR3 residues: CASSDQGKSTDTQYF. In DNA form, the CDR3 reads TGTGCCAGCAGTGATCAGGGGAAGAGCACAGATACGCAGTATTTT. This rearrangement joins TRBV25-1 to TRBJ2-3; TRBD1 is a possible D gene (6 bases). The V gene lost 3 bases and the J gene lost 0 bases, with 10 bases spanning the gap. There are 15 residues in the CDR3. Germline loops: CDR1 MGHDK, CDR2 SYGVNS.

This clone was counted once. The chain joins TRBV27 to TRBJ2-1; no clear D gene. Germline V CDR1 and CDR2: MNHEY, SMNVEV (reference sequence). Trimming stripped 2 bases from V and 7 bases from J, with 12 bases between. CDR3 length: 14 residues. CDR3 nucleotide sequence: TGTGCCAGCAGTTTAAGGACCGATGGGAATGAGCAGTTCTTC. Its protein is CASSLRTDGNEQFF.

The rearrangement links TRBV9 to TRBJ1-2, with 9 bases matching TRBD1. V trimming: 5 bases; J trimming: 5 bases; junction bases outside the gene matches: 4. CDR1 and CDR2 (germline): SGDLS, YYNGEE. This CDR3 is built from 13 residues. The CDR3 coding sequence is TGTGCCAGCAGTCGGACAGGGGATTATGGCTACACCTTC. Amino acids: CASSRTGDYGYTF.

On this clone: The same CDR3 is also encoded by other DNA sequences in this sample. The gene calls are TRBV9 and TRBJ2-7, with D unclear. The CDR3 runs 14 residues. Looked up from germline, CDR1 is SGDLS and CDR2 is YYNGEE. Trimming took 2 bases from V and 0 from J, leaving 9 bases between them. CDR3 nucleotide sequence: TGTGCCAGCAGCGTTGGCGGCAGCTCCTACGAGCAGTACTTC. This encodes CASSVGGSSYEQYF.

The chain uses TRBV28 and TRBJ2-2; D gene ambiguous. The CDR3 runs to 16 residues. In germline, CDR1 is MDHEN, CDR2 SYDVKM. V was cut by 3 bases and J by 1 base, with 12 bases left in between. The chain's CDR3 is CASSFESPMNTGELFF. The CDR3 nucleotides are TGTGCCAGCAGTTTCGAGTCACCCATGAACACCGGGGAGCTGTTTTTT.

The chain recombines TRBV9 with TRBJ2-3; TRBD1 matches at 7 bases. The CDR3 totals 16 residues. CDR1 SGDLS and CDR2 YYNGEE come from the germline V gene. The trim removed 3 bases at V and 2 bases at J, leaving 9 bases unmatched. The CDR3 coding sequence is TGTGCCAGCAGCGCTAGGGGGCACGGGGCCACAGATACGCAGTATTTT. This sequence encodes CASSARGHGATDTQYF. The full variable domain, its missing parts supplied by reference TRBV9 and TRBJ2-3, is DSGVTQTPKHLITATGQRVTLRCSPRSGDLSVYWYQQSLDQGLQFLIQYYNGEERAKGNILERFSAQQFPDLHSELNLSSLELGDSALYFCASSARGHGATDTQYFGPGTRLTVL.